This T cell receptor (beta chain) came from a study of T cell responses to AZD1222 COVID-19 vaccine. This clone was recorded only once. Some clones are missing from TCRdb's copy, which holds only in-frame ones; the method was immunoSEQ multiplex PCR. The table includes about 120,000 clones, about 90% detected once. Per germline, CDR1 LNHDA and CDR2 SQIVND (reference sequence). This CDR3 spans 14 amino acids. V shed 1 base and J shed 9 bases, with 13 bases lying between them. Sequencing was performed on peripheral blood, taken on day 0 of AZD1222 vaccination. This receptor was taken from an adult in good health. J is TRBJ2-1 and V is TRBV19, with TRBD2 as a possible D gene (6 bases). CDR3 in DNA: TGTGCCAGTAGTATAGCGGGAGCCATCTTTGAGCAGTTCTTC. This gives the protein CASSIAGAIFEQFF.